The present T cell receptor beta chain was sequenced within a study of beta chain features in type 1 diabetes. Study-wide points: Shortening of TCRB CDR3s, moderate but significant, appeared in all four CD4+ subsets of Type 1 diabetes patients.

This CDR3 region has 15 residues. Germline V gives CDR1 SGHRS, CDR2 YFSETQ. V lost 4 bases to trimming and J lost 2 bases, with 15 bases between them. As to this clone: The antigen is undetermined.

CD45RO/CCR7/CD25/CD127/CD95/CD27 separated CD4+ naive, central memory, regulatory and stem cell-like memory cells by sorting. Every bit of the isolated RNA underwent reverse transcription, so sequencing read expressed TCRB transcripts. Here immunoSEQ multiplex PCR was the method, and the copy in TCRdb shows in-frame clones only, minus some. The sample records around 280,000 clones, about 15% being singletons. This sequence joins TRBV5-1 and TRBJ2-5; possible D gene TRBD2, 6 bases. This TCR was recovered from a young man with type 1 diabetes. Sample: naive CD4+ T cells from blood. For the CDR3, the DNA is TGCGCCAGCAGCGTGGGAGGAGCGCGACAAGAGACCCAGTACTTC. Translating gives CASSVGGARQETQYF.